Listed below are T cell receptor beta chains from one sample, sequenced in a study of response to subunit inactivated influenza vaccine. TCRdb itself ran the RT-PCR reads through MiXCR, one entry per CDR3 protein. The sample contains about 540,000 distinct CDR3 sequences, around 21% of which appear only once. The sample also formed part of further work on T cells expressing NK-cell markers.

Sequencing was performed on CD4+ T cells sorted from PBMCs, taken roughly 12 days after vaccination. The receptors here all came from a man aged 50 or older who received an inactivated influenza vaccine. Each CDR3 is given with its conserved first and last residue. D genes are given only for firm matches. Clone size is given for some rows only: seen once, a few or many times, or a class if the clone is expanded.

j_call d_call clone_size v_call cdr3_aa cdr3_nt
TRBJ1-2 . . TRBV7-2 CASSLARTGYTF TGTGCCAGCAGCTTAGCCCGGACAGGCTACACCTTC
TRBJ2-3 TRBD2 few TRBV20-1 CSASLAGVKDTQYF TGCAGTGCTAGCTTAGCGGGAGTGAAAGATACGCAGTATTTT
TRBJ2-7 . . TRBV14 CASSQYSEQYF TGTGCCAGCAGCCAATATAGCGAGCAGTACTTC
TRBJ2-7 TRBD1 many TRBV5-1 CASSLWRTGVPYEQYF TGCGCCAGCAGCTTGTGGCGGACAGGCGTCCCCTACGAGCAGTACTTC
TRBJ2-1 . many TRBV27 CANNRDFYNEQFF TGTGCCAACAACAGGGATTTCTACAATGAGCAGTTCTTC
TRBJ1-1 . . TRBV5-1 CASSPSRVANTEAFF TGCGCCAGCAGCCCGAGCAGGGTGGCTAACACTGAAGCTTTCTTT
TRBJ1-2 . . TRBV10-2 CASSEKGINYGYTF TGCGCCAGCAGCGAAAAGGGGATCAACTATGGCTACACCTTC
TRBJ2-7 . few TRBV7-9 CASSLTHEQYF TGTGCCAGCAGCTTAACCCACGAGCAGTACTTC
TRBJ2-5 . . TRBV4-1 CASSRAVPLAQETQYF TGCGCCAGCTCCCGGGCCGTTCCCCTGGCCCAAGAGACCCAGTACTTC
TRBJ2-7 TRBD2 . TRBV10-3 CAISESTSGGSYEQYF TGTGCCATCAGTGAGTCGACTAGCGGGGGGTCCTACGAGCAGTACTTC
TRBJ2-7 . few TRBV4-1 CASSQEGHSYEQYF TGCGCCAGCAGCCAGGAGGGACACTCCTACGAGCAGTACTTC
TRBJ2-7 . few TRBV20-1 CSAGRQGRDYEQYF TGCAGTGCTGGACGGCAGGGTCGGGACTACGAGCAGTACTTC
TRBJ1-2 . . TRBV5-1 CASSFSGGGGDGYTF TGCGCCAGCAGCTTTTCGGGCGGGGGAGGCGATGGCTACACCTTC
TRBJ1-5 TRBD1 many TRBV2 CASSVGGTGIGPQHF TGTGCCAGCAGTGTGGGGGGGACAGGCATCGGGCCCCAGCATTTT
TRBJ2-1 . few TRBV25-1 CASSDPRLSPPYEQFF TGTGCCAGCAGTGATCCTCGACTATCGCCCCCGTATGAGCAGTTCTTC
TRBJ2-3 TRBD2 few TRBV29-1 CSGVKSGTSDTQYF TGCAGCGGTGTGAAGAGCGGGACCTCAGATACGCAGTATTTT
TRBJ2-2 TRBD2 . TRBV7-3 CASKTSGSSGELFF TGTGCCAGCAAGACTAGCGGGAGTTCCGGGGAGCTGTTTTTT
TRBJ2-3 TRBD2 . TRBV9 CASSVAAGGLAEDTQYF TGTGCCAGCAGCGTAGCTGCCGGGGGACTAGCTGAAGATACGCAGTATTTT
TRBJ2-1 TRBD2 . TRBV7-9 CASSATSGARSYNEQFF TGTGCCAGCAGCGCCACTAGCGGGGCCCGCTCCTACAATGAGCAGTTCTTC
TRBJ2-5 . few TRBV12-3/TRBV12-4 CASSLARGLETQYF TGTGCCAGCAGTTTAGCGAGGGGTTTGGAGACCCAGTACTTC
TRBJ1-4 . . TRBV5-1 CASSPRWAGIEKLFF TGCGCCAGCAGCCCGCGGTGGGCAGGGATTGAAAAACTGTTTTTT
TRBJ2-7 TRBD1 few TRBV11-2 CASSLAGTGATYEQYF TGTGCCAGCAGCTTAGCCGGGACAGGAGCGACCTACGAGCAGTACTTC
TRBJ1-5 . few TRBV12-3/TRBV12-4 CASSLMGQPQHF TGTGCCAGCAGTTTGATGGGTCAGCCCCAGCATTTT
TRBJ2-5 . few TRBV5-4 CASSSGGEETQYF TGTGCCAGCAGCTCCGGAGGCGAAGAGACCCAGTACTTC
TRBJ2-5 . few TRBV5-1 CASSLGPRDETQYF TGCGCCAGCAGCTTGGGACCCCGGGATGAGACCCAGTACTTC
TRBJ2-4 TRBD1 . TRBV28 CASRGQGVAKNIQYF TGTGCCAGCAGGGGACAGGGGGTAGCCAAAAACATTCAGTACTTC
TRBJ1-1 . few TRBV10-3 CAILRGGNTEAFF TGTGCCATCCTGAGGGGCGGGAACACTGAAGCTTTCTTT
TRBJ2-1 TRBD2 . TRBV11-2 CASSSRSGVYNEQFF TGTGCCAGCAGCTCTCGTAGCGGGGTCTACAATGAGCAGTTCTTC
TRBJ2-1 TRBD2 few TRBV7-2 CASSRTSGRKGNEQFF TGTGCCAGCAGCCGTACTAGCGGGAGAAAGGGAAATGAGCAGTTCTTC
TRBJ1-6 . . TRBV10-3 CAISELEGTIENSPLHF TGTGCCATCAGTGAGTTGGAGGGAACAATTGAGAATTCACCCCTCCACTTT
TRBJ2-7 TRBD1 few TRBV12-3/TRBV12-4 CASSESWTGVGNEQYF TGTGCCAGCAGTGAGTCGTGGACAGGGGTCGGGAACGAGCAGTACTTC
TRBJ1-5 TRBD1 once TRBV20-1 CSASDRALSNQPQHF TGCAGTGCTTCCGACAGGGCCCTTAGCAATCAGCCCCAGCATTTT
TRBJ2-5 . . TRBV29-1 CSAAAGTGAQETQYF TGCAGCGCTGCCGCAGGGACGGGGGCTCAAGAGACCCAGTACTTC
TRBJ2-6 TRBD1 few TRBV6-1 CASRTDRDPRPGANVLTF TGTGCCAGCAGAACAGACAGGGACCCCCGTCCCGGGGCCAACGTCCTGACTTTC
TRBJ2-3 . many TRBV7-2 CASSLEPDTQYF TGTGCCAGCAGCTTAGAACCGGATACGCAGTATTTT
TRBJ2-2 TRBD2 . TRBV11-1 CASSALLAGITGELFF TGTGCCAGCAGCGCGCTCTTAGCGGGAATCACCGGGGAGCTGTTTTTT
TRBJ2-2 TRBD1 . TRBV11-3 CASSFGTGGNTGELFF TGTGCCAGCAGCTTCGGGACAGGGGGGAACACCGGGGAGCTGTTTTTT
TRBJ2-2 TRBD1 . TRBV2 CASSLRGTGAPGELFF TGTGCCAGCAGCCTTAGGGGGACAGGGGCCCCCGGGGAGCTGTTTTTT
TRBJ2-2 TRBD1 many TRBV3-1 CASSLGTGAGELFF TGTGCCAGCAGCCTCGGGACAGGGGCCGGGGAGCTGTTTTTT
TRBJ2-7 TRBD2 . TRBV23-1 CASVPGGLTAYEQYF TGCGCCAGCGTACCGGGAGGCCTAACTGCCTACGAGCAGTACTTC
TRBJ2-3 . few TRBV24-1 CATSDPGTNTDTQYF TGTGCCACCAGTGATCCTGGGACAAACACAGATACGCAGTATTTT
TRBJ2-1 TRBD1 . TRBV18 CASSPMGQGDNEQFF TGTGCCAGCTCACCTATGGGACAGGGGGACAATGAGCAGTTCTTC
TRBJ2-7 TRBD1 . TRBV15 CATSIDRQGPYEQYF TGTGCCACCAGCATCGACCGACAGGGCCCCTACGAGCAGTACTTC
TRBJ2-3 TRBD2 . TRBV6-1 CASSAGLAANTDTQYF TGTGCCAGCAGTGCCGGACTAGCGGCTAACACAGATACGCAGTATTTT
TRBJ2-7 TRBD1 . TRBV5-5 CASSNRGDEQYF TGTGCCAGCAGCAACAGGGGTGACGAGCAGTACTTC
TRBJ2-3 . many TRBV7-2 CASSLYIDTQYF TGTGCCAGCAGCTTATATATAGATACGCAGTATTTT
TRBJ2-7 . few TRBV7-2 CASSLAKPYEQYF TGTGCCAGCAGCTTAGCAAAGCCCTACGAGCAGTACTTC
TRBJ2-1 . . TRBV28 CARPGRTYNEQFF TGTGCCAGACCGGGACGGACATACAATGAGCAGTTCTTC
TRBJ2-3 . . TRBV12-3/TRBV12-4 CASSLQQPASTDTQYF TGTGCCAGCAGTTTACAACAGCCTGCTAGCACAGATACGCAGTATTTT
TRBJ2-2 . few TRBV12-3/TRBV12-4 CASSLRGAVTGELFF TGTGCCAGCAGTTTAAGGGGGGCGGTTACCGGGGAGCTGTTTTTT
TRBJ2-1 TRBD2 . TRBV20-1 CSARDPASGRANEQFF TGCAGTGCTAGAGATCCTGCTAGCGGGAGGGCCAATGAGCAGTTCTTC
TRBJ1-2 TRBD1 many TRBV12-3/TRBV12-4 CASSLLGQGYGYTF TGTGCCAGCAGTTTACTGGGACAGGGCTATGGCTACACCTTC
TRBJ2-7 . . TRBV18 CASSPELLIMGEQYF TGTGCCAGCTCACCAGAGCTCCTCATTATGGGCGAGCAGTACTTC
TRBJ2-2 . . TRBV28 CASMGHNTGELFF TGTGCCAGCATGGGACACAACACCGGGGAGCTGTTTTTT
TRBJ2-1 . few TRBV4-2 CASSQAQGNEQFF TGTGCCAGCAGCCAAGCTCAGGGAAATGAGCAGTTCTTC
TRBJ2-3 TRBD1 few TRBV28 CASSPLGQGAGDTQYF TGTGCCAGCAGCCCATTGGGGCAGGGGGCGGGAGATACGCAGTATTTT